This T cell receptor (beta chain) was sequenced in a study of CD8+CD57+ T cells in acquired aplastic anemia. About the research overall: Sorted CD4+ and CD8+ cells gave an average of around 3 ug of DNA. Read counts for CD4+ cells (from healthy donors) averaged approximately 10 million. Overall study findings and caveats: Some 29 shared CD8+ CDR3s appeared highly expressed within patients' immunodominant clones. CD8+ Simpson's diversity showed no significant patient-control difference.

V dropped 3 bases and J dropped 7; count of bases not matched to a gene: 7. This CDR3 spans 14 amino acids. Germline V gene data show CDR1 as DFQATT and CDR2 as SNEGSKA (reference sequence). Investigators profiled TCR beta VDJ and CDR3 from genomic DNA template. MiXCR, run by TCRdb on the reads, gives a single entry per CDR3 protein. Here the sample spans around 150,000 distinct CDR3 sequences, roughly 47% being singletons. Of note for this clonotype: Its specificity is unknown.

The clonotype originates from a human donor in good health. This chain links TRBV20-1 with TRBJ1-5; 9 nucleotides agree with TRBD1. Sequencing was done on a sample of sorted CD4+, CD8+, or CD8+CD57+ T cells (not recorded which) from PBMCs. CDR3 bases: TGCAGTGCTAGGGTCGGGGACAGGGACCAGCCCCAGCATTTT. It yields the protein CSARVGDRDQPQHF.